This T cell receptor beta chain was identified during a study of T cell repertoires in cytomegalovirus infection. Across the whole study: Based on public TCR beta signatures, there were indications of CMV infection and of a matching HLA type.

Using its own MiXCR run on the reads, TCRdb lists one record per CDR3 protein. Seen here are 130,000 or so distinct CDR3 sequences, approximately 5.9% observed once, and the top ten hold 18%. Study outcomes and limitations: Based on cumulative public TCR beta family frequency, carriers of CMV plus the relevant HLA were identified. Within the response measured ex vivo, HLA-C-restricted CMV-specific TCR beta clonotypes were dominant.

This clonotype was seen many times. Its antigen is currently unknown. The CDR3 contains 14 residues. Trimming left V 8 bases short and J 5 bases short, with 13 bases between. Germline CDR1 reads MDHEN; CDR2 reads SYDVKM. The rearrangement joins TRBV28 to TRBJ1-6; tentatively, D is TRBD1 (6 bases). The sequencing input was PBMCs. This TCR derives from a human donor in good health (CMV status not recorded). Some clones in this sample may be carry-over from other donors' samples. The CDR3 bases are TGTGCCAGCTTATCACAGGGAAATAATTCACCCCTCCACTTT. This sequence encodes CASLSQGNNSPLHF.